This T cell receptor beta chain was observed in a study of metastatic and nonmetastatic thyroid tumors (dated by TCRdb to the early 2020s). A note on the overall study: Repertoires were compared across peripheral blood and tumor or nodule tissue samples from malignant and benign thyroid patients.

Results and caveats for the whole study, not just this receptor: In both blood and tumor samples, malignant tumors were reported to have significantly higher TCR beta diversity than benign nodules.

No treatment had been received by any patient before thyroid surgery. Using T-cell receptor beta sequencing, the researchers looked back retrospectively at clinical samples from patients, gathered between the early 2010s and the late 2010s. Trimming takes 6 bases from V and 2 bases from J, and the germline ends sit 8 bases apart. The CDR3 contains 12 residues, cysteine and phenylalanine counted. Left in the record is the CDR3 DNA by itself, 36 bases read in frame from the first base. The germline V gene gives CDR1 as MNHNS and CDR2 as SASEGT. In this sample, this clone turned up many times. Its antigen specificity is not known. Per-base quality was not reported, and no clone a single base away is much larger than it. Libraries came from PCR. The listed sequencing device is Illumina HiSeq 4000. High-throughput sequencing was used to profile the TCR beta-chain CDR3 region of each patient. From the authors' description of their analysis: The researchers built a classifier to tell apart papillary thyroid cancer patients with distant metastasis, based on CDR3 differences among clinicopathological groups. Repertoire diversity was assessed with the Shannon index, and tumor-blood repertoire similarity with the Morisita-Horn index. TCRdb reran the public reads through fastp at Q25 and MiXCR, keeping productive beta chains. In this record, the V and J calls reflect TCRdb's handling and not the investigators' own analysis. This sample holds about 53,000 clones; 20% to 25% were observed only once. The ten top clones hold under 4.5% of the sample.

This receptor was obtained from a female donor with papillary thyroid cancer or a benign thyroid nodule (not recorded which). Some clones in this sample may be carry-over from other donors' samples. In this chain, TRBV6-1 is recombined with TRBJ2-7; the D gene identity is not certain. The specimen sequenced was blood. The CDR3: CASSRNTYEQYF. In nucleotides, the sequence is TGTGCCAGCAGCCGTAATACCTACGAGCAGTACTTC.